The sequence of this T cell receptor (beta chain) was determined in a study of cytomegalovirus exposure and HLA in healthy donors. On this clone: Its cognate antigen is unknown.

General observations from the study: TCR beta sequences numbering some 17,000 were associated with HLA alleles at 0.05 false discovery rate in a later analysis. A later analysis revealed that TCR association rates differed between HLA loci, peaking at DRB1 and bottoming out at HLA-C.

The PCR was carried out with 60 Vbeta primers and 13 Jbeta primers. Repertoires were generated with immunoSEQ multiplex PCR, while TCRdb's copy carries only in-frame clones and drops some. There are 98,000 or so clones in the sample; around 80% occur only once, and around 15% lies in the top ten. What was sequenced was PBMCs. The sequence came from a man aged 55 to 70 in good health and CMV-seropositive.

The CDR3 DNA reads as TGCAGCGTTCCCCGGACAGGAACTAAACTCTATGGCTACACCTTC. Encoded protein: CSVPRTGTKLYGYTF. The rearrangement uses TRBV29-1 and TRBJ1-2; 7 nucleotides line up with TRBD1. Looked up from germline, CDR1 is SQVTM and CDR2 is ANQGSEA. The junction had 13 bases not matched to a gene; V was cut back by 5 bases and J by 4 bases. The CDR3 covers 15 residues.